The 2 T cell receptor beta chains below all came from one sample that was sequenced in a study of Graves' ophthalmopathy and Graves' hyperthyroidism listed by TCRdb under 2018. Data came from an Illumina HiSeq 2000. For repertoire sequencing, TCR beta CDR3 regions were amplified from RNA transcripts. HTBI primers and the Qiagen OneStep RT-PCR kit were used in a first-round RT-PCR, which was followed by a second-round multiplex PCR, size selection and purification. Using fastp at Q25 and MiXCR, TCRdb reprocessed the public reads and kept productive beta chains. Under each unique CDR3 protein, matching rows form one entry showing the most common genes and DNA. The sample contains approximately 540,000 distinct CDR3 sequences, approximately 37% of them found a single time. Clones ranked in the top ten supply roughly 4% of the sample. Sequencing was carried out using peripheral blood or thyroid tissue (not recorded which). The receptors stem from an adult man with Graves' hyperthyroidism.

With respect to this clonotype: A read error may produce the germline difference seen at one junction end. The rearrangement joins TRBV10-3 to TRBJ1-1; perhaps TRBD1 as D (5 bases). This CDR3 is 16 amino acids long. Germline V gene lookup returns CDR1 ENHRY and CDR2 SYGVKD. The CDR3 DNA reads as TGTGCCAGCAGTCCCTCGGGGGGGGGAAAGGGTACTGAAGCTTTCTTT. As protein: CASSPSGGGKGTEAFF.

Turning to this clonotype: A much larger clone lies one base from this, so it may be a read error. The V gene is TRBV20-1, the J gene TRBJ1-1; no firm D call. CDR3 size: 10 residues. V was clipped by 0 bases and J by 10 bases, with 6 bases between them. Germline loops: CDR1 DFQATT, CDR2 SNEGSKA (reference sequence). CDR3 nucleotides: TGCAGTGCTAGAGAACGTAGAGCTTTCTTT. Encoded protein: CSARERRAFF.